This T cell receptor (beta chain) was obtained from a study of shared clonotypes between healthy human individuals. The study drew its donors from healthy HIV-negative adults without recent acute infections or vaccinations. Deep was the level used in running the assay. Unsorted PBMC replicate PCRs used 300 ng DNA, approximately 29,000 T cell genomes. The team ran DNA from unsorted PBMCs on ten immunoSEQ deep assay plates for sequencing. This table comes from immunoSEQ multiplex PCR, and its TCRdb copy is limited to in-frame clones, with some not included. The table shows about 510,000 clones, with 79% occurring only once. V gave up 3 bases and J gave up 2 bases; unmatched junction bases: 2. The CDR3 has 14 amino acids. Germline loops: CDR1 SGHAT, CDR2 FQDESV (reference sequence).

The source material was PBMCs. The receptor was derived from a woman in her 40s in good health. Some clones in this sample may be carry-over from other donors' samples. The chain is built from TRBV11-1 and TRBJ2-7, with 9 bases fitting TRBD1. The CDR3 DNA reads as TGTGCCAGCAGCTTGGGACAGGGACCCTACGAGCAGTACTTC. Its translation: CASSLGQGPYEQYF.